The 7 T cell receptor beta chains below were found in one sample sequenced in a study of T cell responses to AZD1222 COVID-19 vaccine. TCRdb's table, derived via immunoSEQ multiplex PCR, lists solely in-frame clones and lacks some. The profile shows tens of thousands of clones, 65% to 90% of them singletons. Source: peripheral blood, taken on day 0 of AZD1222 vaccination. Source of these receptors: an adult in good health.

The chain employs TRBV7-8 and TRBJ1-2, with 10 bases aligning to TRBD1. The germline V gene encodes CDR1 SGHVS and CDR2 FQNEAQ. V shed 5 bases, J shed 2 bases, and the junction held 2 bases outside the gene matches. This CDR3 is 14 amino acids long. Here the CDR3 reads CASSRDRGNYGYTF. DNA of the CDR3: TGTGCCAGCAGCAGGGACAGGGGCAACTATGGCTACACCTTC.

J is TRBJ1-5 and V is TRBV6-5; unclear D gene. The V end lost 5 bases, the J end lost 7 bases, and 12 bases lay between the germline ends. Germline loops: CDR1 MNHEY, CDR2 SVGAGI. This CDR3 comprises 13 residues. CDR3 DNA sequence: TGTGCCAGCAGTCCCTCTTTGGGGCAGCCCCAGCATTTT. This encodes CASSPSLGQPQHF.

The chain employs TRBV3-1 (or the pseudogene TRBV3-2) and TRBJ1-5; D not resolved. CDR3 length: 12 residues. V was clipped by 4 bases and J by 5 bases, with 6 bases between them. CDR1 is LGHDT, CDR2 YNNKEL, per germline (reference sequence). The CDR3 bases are TGTGCCAGCAGCCGAAGGGATCAGCCCCAGCATTTT. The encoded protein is CASSRRDQPQHF.

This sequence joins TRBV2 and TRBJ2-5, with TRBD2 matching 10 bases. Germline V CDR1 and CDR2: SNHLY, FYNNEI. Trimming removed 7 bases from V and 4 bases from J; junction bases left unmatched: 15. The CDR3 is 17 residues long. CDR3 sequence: CASIRVPSGSSLETQYF. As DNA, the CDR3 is TGTGCCAGCATTCGAGTACCTAGCGGGAGTTCTCTAGAGACCCAGTACTTC.

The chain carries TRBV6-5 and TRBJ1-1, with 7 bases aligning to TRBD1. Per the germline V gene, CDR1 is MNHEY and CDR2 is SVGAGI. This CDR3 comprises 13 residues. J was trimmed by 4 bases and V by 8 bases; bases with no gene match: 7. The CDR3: CASVRQGSTEAFF. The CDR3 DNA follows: TGTGCCAGCGTTAGACAGGGAAGCACTGAAGCTTTCTTT.

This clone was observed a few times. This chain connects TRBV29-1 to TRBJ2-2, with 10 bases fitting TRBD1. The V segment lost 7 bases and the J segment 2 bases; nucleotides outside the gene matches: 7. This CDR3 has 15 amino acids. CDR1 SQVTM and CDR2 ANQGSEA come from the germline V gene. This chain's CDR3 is CSALDRGRNTGELFF. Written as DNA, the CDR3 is TGCAGCGCCTTAGACAGGGGGCGAAACACCGGGGAGCTGTTTTTT.

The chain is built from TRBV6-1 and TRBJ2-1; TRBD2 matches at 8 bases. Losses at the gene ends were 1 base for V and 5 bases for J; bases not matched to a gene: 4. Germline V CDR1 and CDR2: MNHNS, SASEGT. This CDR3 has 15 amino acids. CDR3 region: CASSEGAAGDNEQFF. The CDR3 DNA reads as TGTGCCAGCAGTGAAGGTGCAGCGGGGGACAATGAGCAGTTCTTC.